The entry below describes one TCR beta chain. The antigen remains undetermined. The data derive from a study of blood T cells in healthy people across ages. PCR was performed a second time for about 6 to 12 cycles using a sample-barcoded 5' primer and a J-beta primer mix. With 12 random nucleotides, a template-switch adaptor tagged each individual cDNA molecule. TCRdb called the 5' RACE reads again in MiXCR, with one record for every CDR3 protein. Of some 1 million distinct CDR3 sequences detected, less than 50% appear once; the ten largest clones hold approximately 17%. Study-wide points: There were more naive CD4+ cells and higher diversity in long-lived donors than in aged donors.

The CDR3 spans 15 residues. Germline-derived CDR1 and CDR2 are SGHAT and FQNNGV. Trimming at V came to 5 bases and at J to 12 bases, leaving 15 bases not matched to a gene. The chain combines TRBV11-2 with TRBJ2-1; 8 bases are shared with TRBD1. Sequenced material: blood. This clonotype originated in a woman aged 60 to 75 in good health. For the CDR3, the DNA is TGTGCCAGCAGCGGGCCGGGACAGGTGACCTCCGTGCAGTTCTTC. It specifies CASSGPGQVTSVQFF.